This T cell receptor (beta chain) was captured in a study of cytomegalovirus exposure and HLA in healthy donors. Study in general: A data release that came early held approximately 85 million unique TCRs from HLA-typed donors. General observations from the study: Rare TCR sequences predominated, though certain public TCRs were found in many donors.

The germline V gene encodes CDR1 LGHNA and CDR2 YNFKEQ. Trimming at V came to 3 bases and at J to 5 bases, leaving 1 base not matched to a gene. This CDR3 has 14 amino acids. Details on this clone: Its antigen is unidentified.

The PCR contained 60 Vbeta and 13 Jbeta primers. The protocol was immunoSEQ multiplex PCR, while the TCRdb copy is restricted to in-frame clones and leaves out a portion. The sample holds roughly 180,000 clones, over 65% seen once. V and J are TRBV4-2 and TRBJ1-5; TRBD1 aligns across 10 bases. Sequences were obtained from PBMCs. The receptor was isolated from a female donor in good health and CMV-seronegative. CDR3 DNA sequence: TGTGCCAGCAGCCAGGGGACAGGGGATCAGCCCCAGCATTTT. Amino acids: CASSQGTGDQPQHF.